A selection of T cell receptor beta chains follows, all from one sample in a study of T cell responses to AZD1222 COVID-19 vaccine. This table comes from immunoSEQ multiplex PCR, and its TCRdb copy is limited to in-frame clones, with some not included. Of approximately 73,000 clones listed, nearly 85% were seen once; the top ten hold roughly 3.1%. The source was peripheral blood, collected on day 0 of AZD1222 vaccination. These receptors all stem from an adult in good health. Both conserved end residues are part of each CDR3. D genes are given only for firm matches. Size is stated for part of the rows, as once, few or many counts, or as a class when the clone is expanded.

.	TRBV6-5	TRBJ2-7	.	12	TGTGCCAGCAGTTCCCCTCTGAGTGGGGAGTACTTC	CASSSPLSGEYF
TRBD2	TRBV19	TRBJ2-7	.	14	TGTGCCATTCCTGGACTAGCGGGTTCCTACGAGCAGTACTTC	CAIPGLAGSYEQYF
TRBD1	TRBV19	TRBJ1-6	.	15	TGTGCCAGTAGTCGACAGGGGGCAAGTAATTCACCCCTCCACTTT	CASSRQGASNSPLHF
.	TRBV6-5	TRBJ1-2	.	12	TGTGCCAGCAGGGGGGATCGGTTTGGCTACACCTTC	CASRGDRFGYTF
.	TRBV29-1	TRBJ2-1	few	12	TGCAGCTACGGGCCAAGATACAATGAGCAGTTCTTC	CSYGPRYNEQFF
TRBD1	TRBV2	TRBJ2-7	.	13	TGTGCCAGCGGGGACAGTGTAATATACGAGCAGTACTTC	CASGDSVIYEQYF
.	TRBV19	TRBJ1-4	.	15	TGTGCCAGTAGTATACCGGACAGCAAGAATGAAAAACTGTTTTTT	CASSIPDSKNEKLFF
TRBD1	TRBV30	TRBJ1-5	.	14	TGTGCCTGGAGCGGAAACAGGGGGGGTCAGCCCCAGCATTTT	CAWSGNRGGQPQHF
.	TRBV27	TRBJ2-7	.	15	TGTGCCAGCAGTTTATCGCTAGTAGGAACCTACGAGCAGTACTTC	CASSLSLVGTYEQYF
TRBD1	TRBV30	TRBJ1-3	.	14	TGTGCCTGGCAAACAGGGGGCAGTGGAAACACCATATATTTT	CAWQTGGSGNTIYF
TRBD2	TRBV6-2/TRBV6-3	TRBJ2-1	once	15	TGTGCCAGCAGTTACTCTCCGGGAGGTAGGTTCGAGCAGTTCTTC	CASSYSPGGRFEQFF
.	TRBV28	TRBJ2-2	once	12	TGTGCCTACCAGGGAATCGGCGGGGAGCTGTTTTTT	CAYQGIGGELFF
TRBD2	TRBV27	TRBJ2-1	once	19	TGTGCCAGCAGTTTAGGGGTAGCGGGGGGTCTAACTTCCTACAATGAGCAGTTCTTC	CASSLGVAGGLTSYNEQFF
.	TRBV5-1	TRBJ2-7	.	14	TGCGCCAGCACCGGGACTTCGGCAGGTGACGAGCAGTACTTC	CASTGTSAGDEQYF
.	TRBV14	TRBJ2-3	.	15	TGTGCCAGCAGCCAAGTCGGGGGATCCACAGATACGCAGTATTTT	CASSQVGGSTDTQYF
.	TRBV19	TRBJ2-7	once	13	TGTGCCAGTAGTATTGGGGTGGGGACCGAGCAGTACTTC	CASSIGVGTEQYF
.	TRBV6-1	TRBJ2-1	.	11	TGTGCCAGCAGTGAACTGGATGAGCAGTTCTTC	CASSELDEQFF
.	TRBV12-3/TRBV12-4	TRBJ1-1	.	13	TGTGCCAGCAGGAGGGGGTTGCGAACTGAAGCTTTCTTT	CASRRGLRTEAFF
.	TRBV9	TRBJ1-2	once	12	TGTGCCAGCAGCGGACAGAACTATGGCTACACCTTC	CASSGQNYGYTF
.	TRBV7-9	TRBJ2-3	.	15	TGTGCCAGCAGCCTCGGGGGCACTAGCACAGATACGCAGTATTTT	CASSLGGTSTDTQYF
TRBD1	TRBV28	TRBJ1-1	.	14	TGTGCCAGCAGCCCGGACAGGGAGAACACTGAAGCTTTCTTT	CASSPDRENTEAFF
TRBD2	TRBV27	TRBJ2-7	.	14	TGTGCCAGCAGTTTAGGGACTAGCGGGGGGGTTTACAACTTC	CASSLGTSGGVYNF
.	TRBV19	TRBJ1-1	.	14	TGTGCCAGTAGTATAGCGTCGGGGAACACTGAAGCTTTCTTT	CASSIASGNTEAFF
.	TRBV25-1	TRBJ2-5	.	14	TGTGCCAGCAGTGCAACCGGGACCCAAGAGACCCAGTACTTC	CASSATGTQETQYF
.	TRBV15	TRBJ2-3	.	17	TGTGCCACCAGCAGAGATCCCCCCCGGACCGACACAGATACGCAGTATTTT	CATSRDPPRTDTDTQYF
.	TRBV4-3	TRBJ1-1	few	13	TGCGCCAGCAGCCAAGGAAGCCCCACTGAAGCTTTCTTT	CASSQGSPTEAFF
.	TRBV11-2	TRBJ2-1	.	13	TGTGCCAGCAGCCTGGGGGGGGCCCCCCTACTGTTCTTC	CASSLGGAPLLFF
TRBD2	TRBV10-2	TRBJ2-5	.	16	TGCGCCACAAGACAAACTAGCGGGGGGGCCCGGGAGACCCAGTACTTC	CATRQTSGGARETQYF
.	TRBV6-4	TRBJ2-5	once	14	TGTGCCAGCAGTGACTCGGCTACCCAAGAGACCCAGTACTTC	CASSDSATQETQYF
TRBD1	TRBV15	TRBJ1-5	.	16	TGTGCCACCAGCAGAGACAGGGGGGGACGCAATCAGCCCCAGCATTTT	CATSRDRGGRNQPQHF
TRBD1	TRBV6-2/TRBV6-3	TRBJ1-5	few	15	TGTGCCAGCAGTTCAGGACAGGGGCCGGAGGAGCCCCAGCATTTT	CASSSGQGPEEPQHF
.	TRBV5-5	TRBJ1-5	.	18	TGTGCCAGCAGCCTGGCGGAAGGGGCCTACTATAGCAATCAGCCCCAGCATTTT	CASSLAEGAYYSNQPQHF
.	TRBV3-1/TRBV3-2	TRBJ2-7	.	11	TGTGCCAGCGGGGCAGACTACGAGCAGTACTTC	CASGADYEQYF
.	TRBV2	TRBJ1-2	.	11	TGTGCCAGCAGTGACGGTTTCGTTTGCACCTTC	CASSDGFVCTF
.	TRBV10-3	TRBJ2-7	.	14	TGTGCCATCAGGAGGGTAGAGTCCCCCTACGAGCAGTACTTC	CAIRRVESPYEQYF
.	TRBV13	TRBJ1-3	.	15	TGTGCCAGCAGCCTGGGGGGTGGTAGAGGAAACACCATATATTTT	CASSLGGGRGNTIYF
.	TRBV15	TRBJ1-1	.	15	TGTGCCACCAGCAGAGCCGGGGGGTCAAACACTGAAGCTTTCTTT	CATSRAGGSNTEAFF
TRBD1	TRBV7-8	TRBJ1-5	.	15	TGTGCCAGCAGCCGATTACAGGGGGCAGGGCAGCCCCAGCATTTT	CASSRLQGAGQPQHF
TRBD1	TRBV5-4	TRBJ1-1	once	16	TGTGCCAGCAGCCTGGGGACAGGGGCGACGAGCACTGAAGCTTTCTTT	CASSLGTGATSTEAFF
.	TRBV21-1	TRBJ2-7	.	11	TGTGCCAGCCCCGAGGGGGGTAGAGAGTACTTC	CASPEGGREYF
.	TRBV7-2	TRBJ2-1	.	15	TGTGCCAGCAGCTTGGGCGGACTAAACTTAAATGAGCAGTTCTTC	CASSLGGLNLNEQFF
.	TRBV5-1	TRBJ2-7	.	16	TGCGCCAGCAGCTTGGATACGGGGGTTCCCTCCTACGAGCAGTACTTC	CASSLDTGVPSYEQYF
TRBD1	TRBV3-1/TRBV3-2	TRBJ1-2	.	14	TGTGCCAGCAGCCAAGTTGGGACAGGGTATGGCTACACCTTC	CASSQVGTGYGYTF
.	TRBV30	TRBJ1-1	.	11	TGTGCCTGGAGTGTATTTGGGAGGGCTTTCTTT	CAWSVFGRAFF
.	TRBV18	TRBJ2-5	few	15	TGTGCCAGCTCACCCCCGGGACCGTTCCTTGAGACCCAGTACTTC	CASSPPGPFLETQYF
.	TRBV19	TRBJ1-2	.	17	TGTGCCAGCCACCCCGCAGGTTTCGGCAGGGGAGCATATGGCTACACCTTC	CASHPAGFGRGAYGYTF